The 31 T cell receptor beta chains in this list originate from one sample, sequenced in a study of T cells after posttransplantation cyclophosphamide. Clones were read by immunoSEQ multiplex PCR, and TCRdb kept only the in-frame ones, dropping some. The sample lists some 13,000 clones, roughly four fifths occurring once. Material: memory CD4+ T cells sorted from PBMCs. These receptors were taken from a man between 45 and 60 years old.

This rearrangement joins TRBV5-4 to TRBJ2-1; 10 bases match TRBD2. This CDR3 spans 15 amino acids. Germline V gene data show CDR1 as SGHNT and CDR2 as YYREEE (reference sequence). Trimming removed 4 bases from V and 3 bases from J; junction bases left unmatched: 4. The CDR3 DNA reads TGTGCCAGCAGCCCCCGACTAGCGGGCTACAATGAGCAGTTCTTC. It encodes CASSPRLAGYNEQFF.

The genes are TRBV9 and TRBJ2-3, with 8 bases identical to TRBD1. Germline loops: CDR1 SGDLS, CDR2 YYNGEE. The CDR3 spans 12 residues. The V and J ends lost 2 bases and 8 bases, in that order; junction bases with no gene match: 1. CDR3 coding DNA: TGTGCCAGCAGCGTGGGACAGGCTACGCAGTATTTT. This encodes CASSVGQATQYF.

V usage is TRBV5-1 and J usage is TRBJ2-7; 7 bases agree with TRBD1. The CDR3 extends over 17 amino acids. V shed 0 bases and J 9 bases; nucleotides not matched to a gene: 18. In germline, CDR1 is SGHRS, CDR2 YFSETQ. CDR3 residues: CASSLGDRGQLLRGQYF. The DNA for the CDR3 is TGCGCCAGCAGCTTGGGGGATCGGGGACAGCTTCTACGAGGGCAGTACTTC.

This chain uses TRBV27 with TRBJ2-7, with 7 bases aligning to TRBD1. The germline CDR1 and CDR2 sequences are MNHEY and SMNVEV (reference sequence). The ends lost 8 bases at V and 7 bases at J; junction bases unmatched: 14. CDR3 size: 14 residues. The DNA of the CDR3 is TGTGCCAGCGGGAGACAGGGTTTTTCGGGGGAGCAGTACTTC. Translating it yields CASGRQGFSGEQYF.

This chain links TRBV5-4 with TRBJ1-1; no definite D call. The germline V and J ends were trimmed by 4 bases and 0 bases, with 7 bases remaining between them. Germline V gives CDR1 SGHNT, CDR2 YYREEE (reference sequence). CDR3 length: 13 amino acids. This CDR3 is CASSVSLNTEAFF. CDR3 nucleotide sequence: TGTGCCAGCAGCGTTTCTCTGAACACTGAAGCTTTCTTT.

The CDR3 sequence: CATRQGGRNTEAFF. The CDR3 coding sequence is TGTGCCACCAGACAGGGAGGGAGGAACACTGAAGCTTTCTTT. The J gene is TRBJ1-1, the V gene TRBV7-9, with 7 bases that match TRBD1. The germline CDR1 and CDR2 sequences are SEHNR and FQNEAQ (reference sequence). V lost 10 bases, J lost 1 base, and 9 bases stayed unmatched. The length of the CDR3 is 14 residues.

CDR3 nucleotide sequence: TGCGCCAGCAGCTTGGGTCGGTCCGCCGAGCAGTACTTC. This encodes CASSLGRSAEQYF. The rearrangement uses TRBV5-1 and TRBJ2-7; D gene unclear. The germline V and J ends were trimmed by 0 bases and 6 bases, with 10 bases remaining between them. The germline CDR1 and CDR2 sequences are SGHRS and YFSETQ. The CDR3 spans 13 residues.

The rearrangement joins TRBV6-1 to TRBJ1-1; 12 bases map to TRBD1. V was pared by 4 bases and J by 6 bases, with 6 bases of the junction left unmatched. The CDR3 runs to 15 residues. Germline V gene data show CDR1 as MNHNS and CDR2 as SASEGT. For the CDR3, the DNA is TGTGCCAGCAGTGGGGGGGACAGGGGGCTAGCTGAAGCTTTCTTT. Amino acids: CASSGGDRGLAEAFF.

This clone was detected once. The chain is built from TRBV7-2 and TRBJ1-2; 7 bases align to TRBD1. V was pared by 3 bases and J by 2 bases, with 9 bases of the junction left unmatched. CDR1 and CDR2 from the germline V gene are SGHTA and FQGNSA. The CDR3 consists of 16 residues. The CDR3 DNA reads as TGTGCCAGCAGCTTCCAGACAGGGACAGAAAACTATGGCTACACCTTC. It codes for CASSFQTGTENYGYTF.

This sequence joins TRBV4-2 and TRBJ1-5; the match to TRBD1 covers 7 bases. CDR3 length: 14 residues. The V gene end was trimmed by 0 bases and the J gene end by 5 bases; junction bases not matched to a gene: 1. Germline assignment: CDR1 LGHNA and CDR2 YNFKEQ. The CDR3 DNA reads as TGTGCCAGCAGCCAAGATCAGGGGGATCAGCCCCAGCATTTT. Its translation: CASSQDQGDQPQHF.

This chain joins TRBV5-4 and TRBJ1-6; possibly TRBD1 for D (5 bases). Germline V lookup: CDR1 SGHNT, CDR2 YYREEE (reference sequence). The V end lost 1 base, the J end lost 10 bases, and 12 bases lay between the germline ends. The CDR3 loop spans 14 amino acids. The CDR3 bases are TGTGCCAGCAGCTTGCAGGACATAGTATCACCCCTCCACTTT. Protein: CASSLQDIVSPLHF.

The count of this clone is one. This sequence joins TRBV5-1 and TRBJ2-3, with a possible D match to TRBD2 (5 bases). The ends were cut back, 2 bases at V and 3 bases at J, with 13 bases in the middle. The CDR3 is 15 amino acids. Per germline, CDR1 SGHRS and CDR2 YFSETQ. The CDR3 loop reads CASSFWGEGTDTQYF. CDR3 DNA sequence: TGCGCCAGCAGCTTCTGGGGAGAAGGAACAGATACGCAGTATTTT.

This clone was observed once. The chain uses TRBV19 and TRBJ2-4; D gene ambiguous. The CDR3 runs to 14 residues. Germline V gives CDR1 LNHDA, CDR2 SQIVND (reference sequence). V was trimmed by 5 bases and J by 2 bases, leaving 10 bases between them. CDR3 nucleotides: TGTGCCAGTAGTCTAGGCGAAACCAAAAACATTCAGTACTTC. Protein: CASSLGETKNIQYF.

This chain links TRBV7-2 with TRBJ2-2; 8 bases align to TRBD2. Germline CDR1 SGHTA, CDR2 FQGNSA. V was clipped by 5 bases and J by 7 bases; unmatched bases: 9. This CDR3 comprises 15 residues. The CDR3 DNA reads as TGTGCCAGCAGCCAGGGACTAGTGGGAAACGGGGAGCTGTTTTTT. This encodes CASSQGLVGNGELFF.

The gene calls are TRBV2 and TRBJ2-7; maybe TRBD1 (6 bases). Germline V gene sequence: CDR1 SNHLY, CDR2 FYNNEI. The CDR3 loop spans 13 amino acids. V lost 7 bases, J lost 6 bases, and 16 bases lay in between. The CDR3 loop is CASTQAGVGEQYF. DNA for the CDR3: TGTGCCAGCACTCAAGCAGGGGTTGGCGAGCAGTACTTC.

V gene TRBV5-1 combines with J gene TRBJ1-2, with D maybe TRBD1 (6 bases). Trimming stripped 3 bases from V and 7 bases from J, with 10 bases between. There are 12 residues in the CDR3. Germline lookup yields CDR1 SGHRS and CDR2 YFSETQ. The CDR3 region is CASSSQGSGYTF. Written as DNA, the CDR3 is TGCGCCAGCAGCTCACAGGGATCTGGCTACACCTTC.

The gene calls are TRBV19 and TRBJ2-7; 13 bases match TRBD2. J was trimmed by 2 bases and V by 9 bases; bases with no gene match: 7. This CDR3 contains 15 residues. CDR1 is LNHDA and CDR2 is SQIVND in the germline V gene (reference sequence). This CDR3 is CASRPGLAGTYEQYF. CDR3 sequence (DNA): TGTGCCAGCCGACCGGGACTAGCGGGGACCTACGAGCAGTACTTC.

V is TRBV9 and J is TRBJ1-1; 9 positions agree with TRBD1. Germline V gene data show CDR1 as SGDLS and CDR2 as YYNGEE. V gave up 3 bases and J gave up 1 base; unmatched junction bases: 1. There are 14 residues in the CDR3. CDR3: CASSATGGNTEAFF. Written as DNA, the CDR3 is TGTGCCAGCAGCGCGACAGGGGGGAACACTGAAGCTTTCTTT.

The chain joins TRBV11-3 to TRBJ1-6; possible D gene TRBD1, 6 bases. The CDR3 loop spans 14 amino acids. The V and J ends lost 1 base and 7 bases respectively, with 8 bases between them. CDR1 and CDR2 (germline): SGHNT, YENEEA. Written as DNA, the CDR3 is TGTGCCAGCAGCTTAGGAACAGGGAATTCACCCCTCCACTTT. This codes for CASSLGTGNSPLHF.

This clone occurred a few times. The rearrangement links TRBV4-2 to TRBJ1-6, with a tentative D call TRBD1 (5 bases). This CDR3 region has 13 residues. Germline CDR1 is LGHNA and CDR2 is YNFKEQ. V was clipped by 4 bases and J by 10 bases, with 11 bases between them. As DNA, the CDR3 is TGTGCCAGCAGCCTATCGGGGGAATCACCCCTCCACTTT. Translated: CASSLSGESPLHF.

This rearrangement joins TRBV5-1 to TRBJ2-2, with 9 bases fitting TRBD2. V trimming: 5 bases; J trimming: 1 base; junction bases outside the gene matches: 6. Per the germline V gene, CDR1 is SGHRS and CDR2 is YFSETQ. This CDR3 has 16 residues. Written as DNA, the CDR3 is TGCGCCAGCAGTCGGGGTAGCGGGGGGAACACCGGGGAGCTGTTTTTT. It encodes CASSRGSGGNTGELFF.

The chain uses TRBV4-2 and TRBJ1-2; 7 nucleotides align to TRBD1. The CDR3 covers 14 residues. Germline assignment: CDR1 LGHNA and CDR2 YNFKEQ. V dropped 1 base and J dropped 3; count of bases not matched to a gene: 2. CDR3 in DNA: TGTGCCAGCAGCCAAGCCAGGGGGGACTATGGCTACACCTTC. This encodes CASSQARGDYGYTF.

The V call is TRBV5-1, the J call TRBJ2-1, with a weak D call TRBD2 (5 bases). Trimming cost V 0 bases and J 9 bases, with 19 bases left between them. The CDR3 spans 16 residues. Germline values: CDR1 SGHRS, CDR2 YFSETQ. CDR3 region: CASSLGLAILESEQFF. The CDR3 region has the DNA TGCGCCAGCAGCTTGGGGCTAGCAATTCTCGAATCTGAGCAGTTCTTC.

This rearrangement joins TRBV30 to TRBJ1-1, with D perhaps matching TRBD1 (6 bases). The CDR3 is made up of 14 amino acids. In germline, CDR1 is GTSNPN, CDR2 SVGIG (reference sequence). Trimming pared 0 bases from V and 4 bases from J, leaving 12 bases between. The CDR3, as DNA: TGTGCCTGGAGTGTCACCCGGACAGCCACTGAAGCTTTCTTT. Translating gives CAWSVTRTATEAFF. Based on the CDR3 plus reference TRBV30 and TRBJ1-1, the full variable domain is SQTIHQWPATLVQPVGSPLSLECTVEGTSNPNLYWYRQAAGRGLQLLFYSVGIGQISSEVPQNLSASRPQDRQFILSSKKLLLSDSGFYLCAWSVTRTATEAFFGQGTRLTVV.

The chain recombines TRBV2 with TRBJ2-5; D possibly corresponds to TRBD1 (5 bases). The CDR3 extends over 15 amino acids. The ends were cut back, 6 bases at V and 4 bases at J, with 18 bases in the middle. Germline V gene sequence: CDR1 SNHLY, CDR2 FYNNEI. The CDR3 nucleotides are TGTGCCAGCAGAGCATCCAGTCAGGGCGGAGAGACCCAGTACTTC. Its translation: CASRASSQGGETQYF.

The chain carries TRBV29-1 and TRBJ2-3; 9 bases map to TRBD2. V lost 5 bases to trimming and J lost 5 bases; unmatched junction nucleotides: 5. CDR3 size: 13 residues. Germline values: CDR1 SQVTM, CDR2 ANQGSEA. This chain's CDR3 is CSVRGLAVDTQYF. The CDR3 coding sequence is TGCAGCGTTCGGGGACTAGCTGTAGATACGCAGTATTTT.

This rearrangement joins TRBV6-5 to TRBJ1-4; tentative D call: TRBD1 (6 bases). The CDR3 runs to 14 residues. V lost 6 bases to trimming and J lost 5 bases, with 13 bases between them. Germline CDR1 and CDR2: MNHEY and SVGAGI. For the CDR3, the DNA is TGTGCCAGCAGGGATGGCAGGGGAAATGAAAAACTGTTTTTT. This gives the protein CASRDGRGNEKLFF.

The chain recombines TRBV7-6 with TRBJ2-1, with D perhaps matching TRBD2 (6 bases). The CDR3 spans 15 residues. CDR1 and CDR2 from the germline V gene are SGHVS and FNYEAQ. The V gene lost 1 base and the J gene lost 4 bases, with 11 bases spanning the gap. This CDR3 reads CASSLEEGLYNEQFF. DNA for the CDR3: TGTGCCAGCAGCTTAGAGGAGGGACTGTACAATGAGCAGTTCTTC.

The V gene is TRBV19, the J gene TRBJ2-7; the D gene is possibly TRBD2 (5 bases). The CDR3 runs to 13 residues. The V end lost 2 bases, the J end lost 4 bases, and 9 bases lay between the germline ends. Germline V gene lookup returns CDR1 LNHDA and CDR2 SQIVND (reference sequence). CDR3 sequence reads: CASSIKGGYEQYF. As DNA, the CDR3 is TGTGCCAGTAGTATAAAAGGAGGATACGAGCAGTACTTC. The full variable domain, completed using reference TRBV19 and TRBJ2-7, is DGGITQSPKYLFRKEGQNVTLSCEQNLNHDAMYWYRQDPGQGLRLIYYSQIVNDFQKGDIAEGYSVSREKKESFPLTVTSAQKNPTAFYLCASSIKGGYEQYFGPGTRLTVT.

This sequence joins TRBV6-5 and TRBJ1-2; no definite D call. The CDR3 totals 14 residues. CDR1 MNHEY and CDR2 SVGAGI come from the germline V gene. Trimming removed 4 bases at V and 4 bases at J, with 13 bases between. CDR3 nucleotides: TGTGCCAGCAGTTCCTCTCCCTCGAGCTATGGCTACACCTTC. It encodes CASSSSPSSYGYTF.

The rearrangement links TRBV7-9 to TRBJ2-7; a possible D gene is TRBD1 (5 bases). CDR1 and CDR2 from the germline V gene are SEHNR and FQNEAQ (reference sequence). The CDR3 contains 12 residues. V shed 6 bases and J shed 3 bases, with 9 bases lying between them. The CDR3 loop reads CASRADSYEQYF. CDR3 nucleotide sequence: TGTGCCAGCAGGGCAGACAGCTACGAGCAGTACTTC.